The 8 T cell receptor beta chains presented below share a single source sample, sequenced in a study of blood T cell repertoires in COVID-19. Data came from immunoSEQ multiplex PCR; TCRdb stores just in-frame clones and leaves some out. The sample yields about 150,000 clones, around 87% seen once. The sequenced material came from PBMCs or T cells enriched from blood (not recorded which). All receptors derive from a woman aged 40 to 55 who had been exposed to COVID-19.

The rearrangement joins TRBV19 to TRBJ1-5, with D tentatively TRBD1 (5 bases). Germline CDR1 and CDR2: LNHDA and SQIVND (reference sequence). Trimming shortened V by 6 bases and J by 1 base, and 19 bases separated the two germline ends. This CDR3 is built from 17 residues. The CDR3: CASSGTGSRVSNQPQHF. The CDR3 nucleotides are TGTGCCAGTAGCGGTACAGGTAGCCGGGTAAGCAATCAGCCCCAGCATTTT.

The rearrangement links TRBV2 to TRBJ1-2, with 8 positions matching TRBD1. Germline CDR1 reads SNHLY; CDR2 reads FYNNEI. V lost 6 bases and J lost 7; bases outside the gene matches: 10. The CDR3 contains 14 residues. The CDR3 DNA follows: TGTGCCAGCAGCCCCGGACAGGGCGGGGGTGGCTACACCTTC. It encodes CASSPGQGGGGYTF.

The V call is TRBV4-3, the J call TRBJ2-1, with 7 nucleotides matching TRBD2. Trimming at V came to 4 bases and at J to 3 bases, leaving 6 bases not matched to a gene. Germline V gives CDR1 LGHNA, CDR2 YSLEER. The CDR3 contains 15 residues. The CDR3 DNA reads TGCGCCAGCAGCCCGCGGGAGTTAATCTACAATGAGCAGTTCTTC. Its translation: CASSPRELIYNEQFF.

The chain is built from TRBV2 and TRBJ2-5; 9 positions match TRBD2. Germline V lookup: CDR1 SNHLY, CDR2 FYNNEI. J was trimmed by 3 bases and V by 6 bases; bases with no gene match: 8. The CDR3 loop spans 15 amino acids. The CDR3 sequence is CASSIPGTSKETQYF. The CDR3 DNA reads TGTGCCAGCAGCATTCCCGGGACTAGCAAAGAGACCCAGTACTTC.

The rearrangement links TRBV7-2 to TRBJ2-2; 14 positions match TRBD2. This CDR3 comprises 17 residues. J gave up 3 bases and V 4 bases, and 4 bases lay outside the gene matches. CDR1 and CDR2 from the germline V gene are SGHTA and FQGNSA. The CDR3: CASSWGLAGAYTGELFF. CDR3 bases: TGTGCCAGCAGCTGGGGACTAGCGGGGGCGTACACCGGGGAGCTGTTTTTT.

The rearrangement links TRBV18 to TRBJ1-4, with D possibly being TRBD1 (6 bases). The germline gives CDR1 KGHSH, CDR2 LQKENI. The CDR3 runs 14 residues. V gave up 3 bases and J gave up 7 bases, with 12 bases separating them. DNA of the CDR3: TGTGCCAGCTCACCTCAGGGGAATTTTGAAAAACTGTTTTTT. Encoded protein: CASSPQGNFEKLFF.

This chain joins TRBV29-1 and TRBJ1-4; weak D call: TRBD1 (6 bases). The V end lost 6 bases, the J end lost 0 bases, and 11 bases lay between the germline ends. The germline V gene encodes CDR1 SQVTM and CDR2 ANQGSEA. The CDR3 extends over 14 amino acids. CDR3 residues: CSVSTGTTNEKLFF. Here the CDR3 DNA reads TGCAGCGTCTCCACAGGGACAACTAATGAAAAACTGTTTTTT.

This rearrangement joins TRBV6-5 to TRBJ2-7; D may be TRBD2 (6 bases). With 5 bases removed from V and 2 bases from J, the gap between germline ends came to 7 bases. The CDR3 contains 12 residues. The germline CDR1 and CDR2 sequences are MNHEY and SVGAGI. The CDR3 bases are TGTGCCAGCAGTACGGGAGCCTACGAGCAGTACTTC. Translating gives CASSTGAYEQYF.